This entry lists 26 T cell receptor beta chains sequenced from one sample in a study of blood T cell repertoires in COVID-19. The method was immunoSEQ multiplex PCR; TCRdb's version includes in-frame clones alone and lacks a portion of them. The sample shows 240,000 or so clones, about 82% of them seen only once. The sample comprised PBMCs or T cells enriched from blood (not recorded which). The receptors were gathered from a woman between 45 and 65 years old who had recovered from COVID-19.

J is TRBJ2-7 and V is TRBV2, with TRBD1 matching 9 bases. This CDR3 is 15 amino acids long. With V trimmed by 2 bases and J by 5 bases, 7 bases remained unmatched. Germline V gene sequence: CDR1 SNHLY, CDR2 FYNNEI. The CDR3: CASSENRGLGDEQYF. CDR3 sequence (DNA): TGTGCCAGCAGTGAAAACAGGGGGCTTGGAGACGAGCAGTACTTC.

This chain connects TRBV3-1 (or the pseudogene TRBV3-2) to TRBJ2-1; 16 bases are a match to TRBD2. Germline V gives CDR1 LGHDT, CDR2 YNNKEL (reference sequence). There are 17 residues in the CDR3. V was clipped by 4 bases and J by 8 bases; unmatched bases: 8. The CDR3 DNA reads as TGTGCCAGCAGCCCCGAGGGACTAGCGGGGGGGCGGGATGAGCAGTTCTTC. Its protein product is CASSPEGLAGGRDEQFF.

This clone was seen only once. V and J are TRBV4-2 and TRBJ2-1; D might be TRBD2 (6 bases). Germline V gene lookup returns CDR1 LGHNA and CDR2 YNFKEQ. The V end lost 0 bases, the J end lost 9 bases, and 18 bases lay between the germline ends. The CDR3 has 16 residues. CDR3 protein: CASSQDAGTPLREQFF. CDR3 in DNA: TGTGCCAGCAGCCAAGATGCGGGGACCCCCTTGCGTGAGCAGTTCTTC.

This sequence joins TRBV11-2 and TRBJ1-1; D perhaps matches TRBD1 (5 bases). There are 14 residues in the CDR3. V lost 6 bases to trimming and J lost 5 bases, with 16 bases between them. The germline V gene has CDR1 SGHAT and CDR2 FQNNGV. The CDR3 sequence is CASSLGAAGTEAFF. For the CDR3, the DNA is TGTGCCAGCAGTCTCGGGGCGGCGGGGACTGAAGCTTTCTTT.

This chain connects TRBV6-2 or TRBV6-3 to TRBJ2-7; TRBD1 aligns across 8 bases. The J segment lost 5 bases and the V segment lost 5 bases, leaving 5 bases of the junction unmatched. CDR1 is MNHEY, CDR2 SVGEGT, per germline. The CDR3 extends over 13 amino acids. The CDR3 DNA follows: TGTGCCAGCAGTCGGAAGGACAGGGACGAGCAGTACTTC. It specifies CASSRKDRDEQYF.

This clone was detected a few times. The V call is TRBV3-1 (or the pseudogene TRBV3-2), the J call TRBJ1-2; no definite D call. The V end was cut by 1 base, the J end by 4 bases, with 7 bases between. The CDR3 has 13 amino acids. Germline V CDR1 and CDR2: LGHDT, YNNKEL (reference sequence). The CDR3 here is CASSQGLIYGYTF. CDR3 in DNA: TGTGCCAGCAGCCAAGGACTGATCTATGGCTACACCTTC.

The chain couples TRBV18 to TRBJ2-7, with TRBD2 matching over 13 bases. V lost 6 bases and J lost 3; bases outside the gene matches: 2. The CDR3 extends over 14 amino acids. Germline values: CDR1 KGHSH, CDR2 LQKENI. CDR3 sequence: CASSWTSGSYEQYF. In DNA form, the CDR3 reads TGTGCCAGCTCTTGGACTAGCGGGAGCTACGAGCAGTACTTC.

This chain uses TRBV4-1 with TRBJ2-7, with 8 bases that match TRBD2. This CDR3 is 16 amino acids long. Germline V CDR1 and CDR2: MGHRA, YSYEKL. The junction had 8 bases not matched to a gene; V was cut back by 0 bases and J by 4 bases. CDR3 sequence: CASSQESPAGVYEQYF. In nucleotides, the CDR3 is TGCGCCAGCAGCCAAGAAAGTCCAGCGGGAGTATACGAGCAGTACTTC.

The gene calls are TRBV10-3 and TRBJ1-5; D is uncertain. Trimming took off 0 bases at V and 7 bases at J, with 10 bases between the two ends. The CDR3 consists of 14 residues. Germline V gene sequence: CDR1 ENHRY, CDR2 SYGVKD. The CDR3 DNA reads as TGTGCCATCAGTGAGTCGTTTGAGGGACAGCCCCAGCATTTT. It encodes CAISESFEGQPQHF.

This chain links TRBV6-5 with TRBJ1-2, with TRBD1 matching over 9 bases. Germline-derived CDR1 and CDR2 are MNHEY and SVGAGI. V trimming: 4 bases; J trimming: 2 bases; junction bases outside the gene matches: 8. The CDR3 runs to 16 residues. The DNA for the CDR3 is TGTGCCAGCAGTTTTATCGGACAGGGGAAGAACTATGGCTACACCTTC. Its translation is CASSFIGQGKNYGYTF.

V is TRBV7-2 and J is TRBJ2-7; TRBD2 agrees at 14 bases. V was clipped by 5 bases and J by 6 bases; unmatched bases: 6. Germline V gene lookup returns CDR1 SGHTA and CDR2 FQGNSA. The CDR3 sequence is 15 residues long. The CDR3 region is CASSLGLAGVIEQYF. The DNA for the CDR3 is TGTGCCAGCAGCCTGGGACTAGCGGGAGTAATCGAGCAGTACTTC.

The CDR3 here is CASSVGGQGNEKLFF. As DNA, the CDR3 is TGTGCCAGCAGCGTAGGGGGACAGGGTAATGAAAAACTGTTTTTT. The chain combines TRBV9 with TRBJ1-4; 9 bases line up with TRBD1. The V gene's germline CDR1 is SGDLS and CDR2 YYNGEE. CDR3 length equals 15 residues. V gave up 0 bases and J gave up 4 bases; unmatched junction bases: 1.

CDR3: CASSTDNFSYNEQFF. CDR3 nucleotide sequence: TGTGCCAGCAGTACAGACAATTTCTCCTACAATGAGCAGTTCTTC. The rearrangement links TRBV11-2 to TRBJ2-1; D not certain. Germline V lookup: CDR1 SGHAT, CDR2 FQNNGV. The length of the CDR3 is 15 residues. V lost 6 bases, J lost 0 bases, and 12 bases lay in between.

The gene calls are TRBV30 and TRBJ1-5, with TRBD1 as a possible D gene (5 bases). V dropped 0 bases and J dropped 0 bases, with 21 bases sitting between them. Germline V gene data show CDR1 as GTSNPN and CDR2 as SVGIG (reference sequence). This CDR3 has 19 amino acids. As DNA, the CDR3 is TGTGCCTGGAGTGTGGGGAGGGGAGGTCGGACAAATAGCAATCAGCCCCAGCATTTT. It encodes CAWSVGRGGRTNSNQPQHF.

The chain couples TRBV4-2 to TRBJ2-3, with 10 bases fitting TRBD2. Germline CDR1 and CDR2: LGHNA and YNFKEQ. V was pared by 3 bases and J by 4 bases, with 7 bases of the junction left unmatched. The CDR3 is 16 amino acids. The CDR3 nucleotides are TGTGCCAGCAGCCACCAAGGGAGCGGGAGGGCAGATACGCAGTATTTT. Amino acid sequence: CASSHQGSGRADTQYF.

The chain recombines TRBV10-3 with TRBJ2-7; 7 bases line up with TRBD1. There are 13 residues in the CDR3. The germline gives CDR1 ENHRY, CDR2 SYGVKD. V trimming: 0 bases; J trimming: 8 bases; junction bases outside the gene matches: 4. Here the CDR3 reads CAISESGQAKQYF. In DNA, the CDR3 is TGTGCCATCAGTGAGTCCGGACAGGCTAAGCAGTACTTC.

The gene calls are TRBV6-4 and TRBJ2-7, with 8 bases lining up with TRBD1. Germline V gene data show CDR1 as MRHNA and CDR2 as SNTAGT. This CDR3 spans 16 amino acids. With V trimmed by 0 bases and J by 1 base, 5 bases remained unmatched. The CDR3: CASSDSTRGLSYEQYF. The CDR3 coding sequence is TGTGCCAGCAGTGACTCGACCAGGGGGCTATCCTACGAGCAGTACTTC.

This clone was seen just once. A read error may produce the germline difference seen at one junction end. The chain links TRBV7-2 to TRBJ2-4, with a tentative D call TRBD2 (6 bases). The CDR3 spans 17 residues. The germline CDR1 and CDR2 sequences are SGHTA and FQGNSA. CDR3 DNA: TGTGTCAGCAGCTTAGCGGAGGCCGGACCATTAGGAAACATTCAGTACTTC. Encoded protein: CVSSLAEAGPLGNIQYF.

A few counts support this clone. The J gene is TRBJ1-6, the V gene TRBV7-9, with D tentatively TRBD1 (5 bases). V dropped 6 bases and J dropped 6 bases, with 12 bases sitting between them. This CDR3 has 14 residues. CDR1 SEHNR and CDR2 FQNEAQ come from the germline V gene (reference sequence). The DNA of the CDR3 is TGTGCCAGCAGGGTTGGGCAGGGTAATTCACCCCTCCACTTT. Protein: CASRVGQGNSPLHF.

The J gene is TRBJ1-1, the V gene TRBV15, with D perhaps matching TRBD1 (6 bases). CDR1 is LNHNV, CDR2 YYDKDF, per germline (reference sequence). V lost 0 bases and J lost 4, with 18 bases in between. There are 17 residues in the CDR3. Here the CDR3 reads CATSRDFGQPGSTEAFF. The DNA for the CDR3 is TGTGCCACCAGCAGAGATTTCGGACAGCCGGGGAGCACTGAAGCTTTCTTT. Full variable domain (rest looked up from reference TRBV15 and TRBJ1-1): DAMVIQNPRYQVTQFGKPVTLSCSQTLNHNVMYWYQQKSSQAPKLLFHYYDKDFNNEADTPDNFQSRRPNTSFCFLDIRSPGLGDTAMYLCATSRDFGQPGSTEAFFGQGTRLTVV.

This chain links TRBV6-6 with TRBJ2-7; 7 nucleotides match TRBD2. From germline, CDR1 is MNHNY and CDR2 SVGAGI (reference sequence). The V segment lost 5 bases and the J segment 3 bases; nucleotides outside the gene matches: 4. The CDR3 consists of 13 residues. The CDR3 bases are TGTGCCAGCAGTCGATCTAGCGGCTACGAGCAGTACTTC. Its protein is CASSRSSGYEQYF.

The chain carries TRBV6-1 and TRBJ1-1; TRBD1 matches at 7 bases. The CDR3 consists of 13 residues. CDR1 and CDR2 (germline): MNHNS, SASEGT. V shed 3 bases, J shed 8 bases, and the junction held 6 bases outside the gene matches. The CDR3 reads CASSESQGMEAFF. In DNA form, the CDR3 reads TGTGCCAGCAGTGAGTCACAGGGGATGGAAGCTTTCTTT.

The chain recombines TRBV3-1 (or the pseudogene TRBV3-2) with TRBJ1-2; 9 bases are shared with TRBD1. CDR3 length equals 16 residues. Looked up from germline, CDR1 is LGHDT and CDR2 is YNNKEL (reference sequence). Germline trimming cut 1 base from V and 0 bases from J; bases unmatched to any gene: 3. CDR3 DNA: TGTGCCAGCAGCCAAGGGTGGGACAGGGCTAACTATGGCTACACCTTC. Its protein is CASSQGWDRANYGYTF.

The chain joins TRBV4-3 to TRBJ2-7; tentatively, D is TRBD2 (6 bases). Germline V gives CDR1 LGHNA, CDR2 YSLEER. The CDR3 has 15 amino acids. V was pared by 3 bases and J by 6 bases, with 18 bases between. This CDR3 is CASSHRLGLSIEQYF. For the CDR3, the DNA is TGCGCCAGCAGCCATCGACTAGGACTCTCTATCGAGCAGTACTTC.

In DNA, the CDR3 is TGCGCCAGCAGCCAAGAGGACCACCCGGGAACTGAAGCTTTCTTT. It is translated as CASSQEDHPGTEAFF. The V gene is TRBV4-3, the J gene TRBJ1-1; no clear D. Germline CDR1 is LGHNA and CDR2 is YSLEER. Trimming cost V 0 bases and J 5 bases, with 13 bases left between them. This CDR3 is 15 amino acids long.

The sample holds one count of this clone. The chain recombines TRBV4-3 with TRBJ1-5, with unresolved D. V was pared by 0 bases and J by 3 bases, with 9 bases between. Per germline, CDR1 LGHNA and CDR2 YSLEER. The CDR3 consists of 15 residues. CDR3 residues: CASSQDGHYNQPQHF. CDR3 DNA: TGCGCCAGCAGCCAAGATGGCCACTACAATCAGCCCCAGCATTTT.